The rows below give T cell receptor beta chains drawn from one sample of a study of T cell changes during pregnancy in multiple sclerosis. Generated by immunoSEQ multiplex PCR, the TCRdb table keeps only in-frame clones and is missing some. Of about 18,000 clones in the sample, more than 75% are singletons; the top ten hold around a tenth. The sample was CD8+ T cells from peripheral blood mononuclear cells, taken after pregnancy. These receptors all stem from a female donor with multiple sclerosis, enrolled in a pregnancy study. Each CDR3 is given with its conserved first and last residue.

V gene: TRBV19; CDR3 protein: CASSKGQGIAEAFF
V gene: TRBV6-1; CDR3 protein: CASSETAGLTSGANVLTF
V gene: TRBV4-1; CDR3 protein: CASSFDLAGGHGELFF
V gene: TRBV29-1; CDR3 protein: CSVIGSGGGYEQYF
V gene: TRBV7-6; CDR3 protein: CASSLGTADTQYF
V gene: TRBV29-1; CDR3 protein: CSVEDYRTSGGADTQYF
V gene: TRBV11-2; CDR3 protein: CASTPGWAGELFF
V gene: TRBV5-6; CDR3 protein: CASSLDLDFYEQYF
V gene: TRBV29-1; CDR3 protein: CSAGGANYGYTF
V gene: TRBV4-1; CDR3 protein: CASSQDPGNSNQPQHF
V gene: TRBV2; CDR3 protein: CASKPVVGVNEQFF
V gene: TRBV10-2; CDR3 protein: CASSASQGSRYGEQYF
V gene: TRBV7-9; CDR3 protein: CASSPNYEAFF
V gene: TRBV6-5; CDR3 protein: CASSYSGSEQFF
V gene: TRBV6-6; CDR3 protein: CASSKDRGSGNTIYF
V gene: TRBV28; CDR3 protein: CASSSTSGRVEQFF
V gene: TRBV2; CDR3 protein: CASSPLPGTSYNEQFF
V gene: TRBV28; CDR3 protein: CASSPGRDIYEQYF
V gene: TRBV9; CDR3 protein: CASSTGGSGGYTF
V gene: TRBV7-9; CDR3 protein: CASSQGTSGYNEQFF
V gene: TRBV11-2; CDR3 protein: CASSSLRSGAYEQYF
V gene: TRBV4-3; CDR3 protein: CASSHYGGGTDTQYF
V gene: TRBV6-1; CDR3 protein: CASSEVAGGTDTQYF
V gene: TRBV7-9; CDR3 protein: CASSLEGHGGYNEQFF
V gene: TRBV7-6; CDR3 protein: CASGGLAGPHEQYF
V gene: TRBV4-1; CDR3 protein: CASSPSLRGRTYGYTF
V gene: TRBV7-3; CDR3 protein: CASSLAGGFVEEQYF
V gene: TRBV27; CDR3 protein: CASSLNSNTEAFF
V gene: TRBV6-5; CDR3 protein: CASSSQPGYNTEAFF
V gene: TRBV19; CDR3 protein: CASRRLHTEAFF
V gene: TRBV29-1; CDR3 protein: CSTLDRGNEKLFF
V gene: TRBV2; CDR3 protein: CASSEEWEDGYTF
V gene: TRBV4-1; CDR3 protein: CASSQDGGITDTQYF
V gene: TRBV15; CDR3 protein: CATSREAFAGGPGDTQYF
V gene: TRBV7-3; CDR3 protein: CASSLTQYSPLHF
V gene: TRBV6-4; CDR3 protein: CASSEGSGAADTQYF
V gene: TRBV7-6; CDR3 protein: CASSLFAETSTDTQYF
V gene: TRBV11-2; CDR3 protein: CASSSDGTAYNEQFF
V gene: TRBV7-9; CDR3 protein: CASSLAGTEAFF
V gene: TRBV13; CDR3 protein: CASSLTGGAEQYF
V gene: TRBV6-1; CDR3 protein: CASTPGLASNEQFF
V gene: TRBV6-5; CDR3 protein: CASSYSPGPGELFF
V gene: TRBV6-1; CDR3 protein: CASRPAGVDTGELFF
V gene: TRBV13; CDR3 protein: CASKVAETGEDSPLHF
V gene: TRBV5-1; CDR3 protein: CASSLAGRGSLYGYTF
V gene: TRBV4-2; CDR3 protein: CASSQDPSAGGDEQFF
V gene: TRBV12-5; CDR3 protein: CASGTGGGGELFF
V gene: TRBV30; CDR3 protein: CAWSVLTSGASYEQYF
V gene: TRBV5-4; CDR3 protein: CASSLTGSNGYTF
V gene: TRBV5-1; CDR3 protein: CASSPGGTSESDTQYF
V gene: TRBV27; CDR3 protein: CASRRLGQETQYF
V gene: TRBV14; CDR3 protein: CASSRETGDQYNEQFF
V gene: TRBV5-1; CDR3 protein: CASSLAREQFF